This is a list of T cell receptor beta chains from one sample in a study of blood T cell repertoires in COVID-19. Assay: immunoSEQ multiplex PCR; the TCRdb copy retains only in-frame clones and omits some. The table lists about 210,000 clones, 75% to 85% of them singletons. The sample was peripheral blood. The receptors derive from a middle-aged man with active or convalescent COVID-19. Both conserved end residues are part of each CDR3. A D gene is named only where the DNA matches it firmly. Rows may omit the clone size; those that give it use once, few, many or a size class.

j_gene	abundance	d_gene	v_gene	CDR3aa	CDR3nt
TRBJ2-1	NA	TRBD2	TRBV4-1	CASSQVIVSGAQGFEFF	TGCGCCAGCAGCCAGGTCATCGTTAGCGGGGCTCAGGGGTTTGAGTTCTTC
TRBJ1-2	few	NA	TRBV15	CATSGGTGELDGYTF	TGTGCCACCAGCGGAGGGACGGGAGAATTAGATGGCTACACCTTC
TRBJ2-1	NA	NA	TRBV7-2	CASTRILGEQFF	TGTGCCAGCACCCGAATCCTAGGTGAGCAGTTCTTC
TRBJ2-1	NA	NA	TRBV2	CASRAQGRVEQFF	TGTGCCAGCAGGGCACAAGGGAGAGTTGAGCAGTTCTTC
TRBJ2-3	NA	NA	TRBV29-1	CSVEDWQGADTQYF	TGCAGCGTTGAAGATTGGCAGGGTGCAGATACGCAGTATTTT
TRBJ1-3	NA	NA	TRBV12-3/TRBV12-4	CASSLQDGTIYF	TGTGCCAGCAGTTTACAGGATGGCACCATATATTTT
TRBJ2-5	once	NA	TRBV7-2	CASSLARAPQYF	TGTGCCAGCAGCTTAGCGCGGGCGCCCCAGTACTTC
TRBJ2-7	few	NA	TRBV9	CASSAGPGNEQYF	TGTGCCAGCAGCGCAGGGCCAGGGAACGAGCAGTACTTC
TRBJ2-7	NA	TRBD2	TRBV11-2	CASSPLTSALWGQYF	TGTGCCAGCAGCCCCTTGACTAGCGCTCTATGGGGGCAGTACTTC
TRBJ2-7	many	NA	TRBV2	CASSAHTAGPYEQYF	TGTGCCAGCAGTGCTCATACGGCGGGGCCCTACGAGCAGTACTTC
TRBJ1-1	NA	TRBD1	TRBV27	CASSNRGLNTEAFF	TGTGCCAGCAGTAACAGGGGACTGAACACTGAAGCTTTCTTT
TRBJ2-7	NA	NA	TRBV11-2	CASSTIRGNYEQYF	TGTGCCAGCAGCACGATCAGGGGAAACTACGAGCAGTACTTC
TRBJ2-2	NA	NA	TRBV2	CASSEGGPSNTGELFF	TGTGCCAGCAGTGAAGGGGGGCCTTCGAACACCGGGGAGCTGTTTTTT
TRBJ2-3	NA	TRBD2	TRBV19	CASSIAAGGPTDTQYF	TGTGCCAGTAGTATAGCAGCGGGGGGGCCCACAGATACGCAGTATTTT
TRBJ2-3	NA	NA	TRBV7-8	CASSPSLVGVSRQVTDTQYF	TGTGCCAGCAGCCCAAGCCTAGTTGGGGTCTCGCGACAGGTCACAGATACGCAGTATTTT
TRBJ1-4	NA	NA	TRBV29-1	CSVEQGEKLFF	TGCAGCGTTGAGCAGGGTGAAAAACTGTTTTTT
TRBJ2-7	NA	NA	TRBV6-2/TRBV6-3	CASSYLRESSYEQYF	TGTGCCAGCAGTTATCTTCGGGAGAGCTCCTACGAGCAGTACTTC
TRBJ2-7	NA	TRBD2	TRBV6-2/TRBV6-3	CASSYPREVYEQYF	TGTGCCAGCAGTTACCCTCGGGAGGTCTACGAGCAGTACTTC
TRBJ2-3	NA	NA	TRBV7-2	CASSSPNTDTQYF	TGTGCCAGCAGCTCCCCTAACACAGATACGCAGTATTTT
TRBJ2-6	NA	NA	TRBV19	CASRHSGANVLTF	TGTGCCAGTAGACATTCTGGGGCCAACGTCCTGACTTTC
TRBJ2-5	NA	TRBD2	TRBV28	CASSTGLAGSETQYF	TGTGCCAGCAGTACCGGACTAGCGGGATCAGAGACCCAGTACTTC
TRBJ1-2	NA	NA	TRBV30	CAWSVQHKYGYTF	TGTGCCTGGAGTGTACAGCATAAGTATGGCTACACCTTC
TRBJ2-5	NA	NA	TRBV6-5	CASSYDHGSQETQYF	TGTGCCAGCAGTTACGATCACGGGAGTCAAGAGACCCAGTACTTC
TRBJ2-2	few	TRBD1	TRBV11-3	CASSATTGGFGELFF	TGTGCCAGCAGCGCAACCACAGGGGGCTTCGGGGAGCTGTTTTTT
TRBJ2-1	NA	NA	TRBV10-3	CAISARGVSDEQFF	TGTGCCATCAGTGCCCGCGGAGTGTCCGATGAGCAGTTCTTC
TRBJ2-1	NA	NA	TRBV19	CASTSGSSYNEQFF	TGTGCCAGTACTTCTGGGAGCTCCTACAATGAGCAGTTCTTC
TRBJ2-3	NA	TRBD2	TRBV27	CASSPTSGNTDTQYF	TGTGCCAGCAGCCCGACTAGCGGGAACACAGATACGCAGTATTTT
TRBJ2-3	NA	TRBD1	TRBV7-2	CASSQGTGWGQYF	TGTGCCAGCAGCCAGGGGACAGGCTGGGGGCAGTATTTT
TRBJ1-1	NA	TRBD1	TRBV2	CASSGRDSPEAFF	TGTGCCAGCAGTGGCCGGGACAGCCCTGAAGCTTTCTTT
TRBJ2-5	once	NA	TRBV3-1/TRBV3-2	CASRAIGAQYF	TGTGCCAGCAGAGCTATCGGGGCCCAGTACTTC
TRBJ2-3	NA	NA	TRBV27	CASSLGPLSDTQYF	TGTGCCAGCAGTTTAGGGCCCCTCTCAGATACGCAGTATTTT
TRBJ2-7	NA	NA	TRBV6-5	CASSPSDSSYEQYF	TGTGCCAGCAGTCCCTCAGACAGTTCCTACGAGCAGTACTTC
TRBJ2-1	NA	NA	TRBV9	CASGRPGAPEQFF	TGTGCCAGCGGCCGCCCAGGGGCGCCCGAGCAGTTCTTC
TRBJ1-1	NA	NA	TRBV6-4	CASSETTGTEAFF	TGTGCCAGCAGTGAGACCACCGGGACAGAAGCTTTCTTT
TRBJ2-3	NA	TRBD2	TRBV3-1/TRBV3-2	CASSPKARPAGGADTQYF	TGTGCCAGCAGCCCCAAGGCGAGACCAGCGGGGGGAGCAGATACGCAGTATTTT
TRBJ1-5	few	NA	TRBV20-1	CSASMAGGNQPQHF	TGCAGTGCTAGTATGGCAGGGGGCAATCAGCCCCAGCATTTT
TRBJ2-5	NA	NA	TRBV28	CASNPGGKETQYF	TGTGCCAGCAATCCAGGGGGGAAAGAGACCCAGTACTTC
TRBJ1-1	once	NA	TRBV28	CASRGGPTEAFF	TGTGCCAGCAGGGGGGGTCCCACTGAAGCTTTCTTT
TRBJ2-5	NA	NA	TRBV2	CASSGGSRQETQYF	TGTGCCAGCAGTGGAGGGTCCAGACAAGAGACCCAGTACTTC
TRBJ2-7	NA	TRBD1	TRBV5-6	CASTEGTGRYEQYF	TGTGCCAGCACCGAAGGGACAGGTCGGTACGAGCAGTACTTC
TRBJ1-6	NA	NA	TRBV6-5	CASGLTGSSPLHF	TGTGCCAGCGGACTTACAGGGTCTTCACCCCTCCACTTT
TRBJ1-4	few	TRBD1	TRBV19	CASSIRGQGGANEKLFF	TGTGCCAGTAGTATACGGGGGCAGGGGGGTGCTAATGAAAAACTGTTTTTT
TRBJ1-4	NA	TRBD1	TRBV2	CASSGAGTAEKLFF	TGTGCCAGCAGTGGAGCAGGGACAGCTGAAAAACTGTTTTTT
TRBJ2-5	NA	NA	TRBV5-5	CASSLAGTFQETQYF	TGTGCCAGCAGCCTAGCCGGGACATTCCAAGAGACCCAGTACTTC
TRBJ1-2	NA	NA	TRBV7-3	CASSLGGPYGYTF	TGTGCCAGCAGCTTGGGGGGACCCTATGGCTACACCTTC
TRBJ1-5	NA	TRBD1	TRBV18	CASSEGTGVGNQPQHF	TGTGCCAGCTCAGAAGGGACAGGGGTTGGCAATCAGCCCCAGCATTTT
TRBJ1-5	NA	NA	TRBV19	CASSIVGGSYSNQPQHF	TGTGCCAGTAGTATAGTAGGAGGCTCATATAGCAATCAGCCCCAGCATTTT
TRBJ1-2	once	TRBD1	TRBV28	CASSPSGQVWGYTF	TGTGCCAGCAGCCCCTCGGGACAGGTCTGGGGCTACACCTTC
TRBJ1-4	NA	NA	TRBV5-1	CASSLGAVANEKLFF	TGCGCCAGCAGCTTGGGAGCGGTCGCTAATGAAAAACTGTTTTTT
TRBJ2-2	NA	TRBD1	TRBV5-4	CASSTGQGKLFF	TGTGCCAGCAGCACGGGACAGGGTAAGCTGTTTTTT
TRBJ1-2	NA	NA	TRBV2	CASSVGALRSYGYTF	TGTGCCAGCAGTGTCGGAGCTCTAAGGTCCTATGGCTACACCTTC
TRBJ1-6	few	NA	TRBV2	CASSELEGYNSPLHF	TGTGCCAGCAGTGAACTGGAGGGCTATAATTCACCCCTCCACTTT
TRBJ2-5	NA	TRBD1	TRBV3-1/TRBV3-2	CASSQDTGQGHMETQYF	TGTGCCAGCAGCCAAGACACGGGACAGGGTCATATGGAGACCCAGTACTTC
TRBJ2-7	NA	TRBD2	TRBV11-2	CASSLGLPGLAIHYEQYF	TGTGCCAGCAGCTTAGGACTCCCGGGACTAGCAATTCACTACGAGCAGTACTTC